This T cell receptor beta chain was obtained from a study of blood T cell repertoires in COVID-19. Study information: Material from acute and convalescent COVID-19 was sourced from the United States, Italy and Spain. Sample material is recorded as cDNA or gDNA derived from T cells, B-cell-depleted T cells, or PBMCs.

This CDR3 spans 13 amino acids. Germline V CDR1 and CDR2: MNHEY, SVGAGI. The germline V and J ends were trimmed by 7 bases and 2 bases, with 11 bases remaining between them. In the original workflow: The assay estimated nucleated cells by amplifying reference gene primers. The table came from immunoSEQ multiplex PCR; TCRdb's copy has only in-frame clones and leaves some out. For V, J and clone size, that table is used; D and trimming come from the DNA. The sample contains approximately 280,000 clones, approximately 85% of which appear only once. The specimen was peripheral blood. The TCR was taken from a man between 18 and 35 years old with active or convalescent COVID-19. The rearrangement joins TRBV6-5 to TRBJ1-1, with D possibly TRBD1 on 5 matching bases. The CDR3 bases are TGTGCCAGCAAAATCCAGGGAAACACTGAAGCTTTCTTT. The encoded protein is CASKIQGNTEAFF.